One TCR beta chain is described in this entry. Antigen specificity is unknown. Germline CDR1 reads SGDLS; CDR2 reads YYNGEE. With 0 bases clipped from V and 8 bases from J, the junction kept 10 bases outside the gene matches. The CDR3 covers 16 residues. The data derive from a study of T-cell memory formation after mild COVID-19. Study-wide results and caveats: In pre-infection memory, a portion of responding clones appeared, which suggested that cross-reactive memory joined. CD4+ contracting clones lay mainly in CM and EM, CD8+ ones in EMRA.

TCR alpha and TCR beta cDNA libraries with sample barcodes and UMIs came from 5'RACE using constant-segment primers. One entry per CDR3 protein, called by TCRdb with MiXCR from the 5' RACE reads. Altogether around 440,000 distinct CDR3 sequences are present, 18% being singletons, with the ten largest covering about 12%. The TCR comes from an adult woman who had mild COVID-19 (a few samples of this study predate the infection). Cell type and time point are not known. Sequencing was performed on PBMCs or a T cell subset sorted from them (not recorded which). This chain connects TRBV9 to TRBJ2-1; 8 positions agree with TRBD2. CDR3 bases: TGTGCCAGCAGCGTAGTCCTCGGGGGGGGCCGAGATGAGCAGTTCTTC. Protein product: CASSVVLGGGRDEQFF. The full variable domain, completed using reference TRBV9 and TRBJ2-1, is DSGVTQTPKHLITATGQRVTLRCSPRSGDLSVYWYQQSLDQGLQFLIQYYNGEERAKGNILERFSAQQFPDLHSELNLSSLELGDSALYFCASSVVLGGGRDEQFFGPGTRLTVL.